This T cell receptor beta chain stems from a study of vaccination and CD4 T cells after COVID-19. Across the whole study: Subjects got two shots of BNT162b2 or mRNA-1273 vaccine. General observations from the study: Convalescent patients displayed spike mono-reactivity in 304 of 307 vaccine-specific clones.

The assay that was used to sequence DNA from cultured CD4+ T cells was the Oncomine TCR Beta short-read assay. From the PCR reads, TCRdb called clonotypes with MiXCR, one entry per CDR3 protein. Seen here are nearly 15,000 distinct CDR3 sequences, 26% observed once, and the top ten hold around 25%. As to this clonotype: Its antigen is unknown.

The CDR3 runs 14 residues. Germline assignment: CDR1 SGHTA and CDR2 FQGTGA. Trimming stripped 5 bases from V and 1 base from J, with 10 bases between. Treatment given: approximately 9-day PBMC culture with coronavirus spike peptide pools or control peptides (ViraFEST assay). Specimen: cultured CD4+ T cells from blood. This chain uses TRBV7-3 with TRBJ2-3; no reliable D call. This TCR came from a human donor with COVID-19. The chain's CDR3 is CASSVGTGTDTQYF. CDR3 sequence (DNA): TGTGCCAGCAGCGTAGGCACGGGCACAGATACGCAGTATTTT.